These T cell receptor beta chains were read from a single sample in a study of blood T cell repertoires in COVID-19. Generated by immunoSEQ multiplex PCR, the TCRdb table keeps only in-frame clones and is missing some. In the table there are about 310,000 clones, around 89% of which are singletons. Source material: PBMCs or T cells enriched from blood (not recorded which). These receptor sequences come from a woman aged 40 to 50 who had recovered from COVID-19. The CDR3 runs from the conserved cysteine through the conserved F or W. D genes are given only for firm matches.

TRBJ1-6,-,TRBV11-2,CASRYLQGPDNSPLHF
TRBJ2-5,-,TRBV29-1,CSVGGGVGETQYF
TRBJ2-2,TRBD2,TRBV19,CASSIRDYPTGELFF
TRBJ1-2,-,TRBV5-4,CASSLARQNYGYTF
TRBJ2-1,-,TRBV5-4,CASSPPVPEQFF
TRBJ1-3,-,TRBV11-2,CASSLGGITGNTIYF
TRBJ1-1,-,TRBV2,CASSERARGIPEAFF
TRBJ2-1,TRBD2,TRBV11-3,CASNGDYDNEQFF
TRBJ1-2,TRBD1,TRBV27,CASSLMGTGGYTF
TRBJ2-1,-,TRBV6-5,CASKGEGEEQFF
TRBJ2-1,-,TRBV11-2,CASSLSTGGYNEQFF
TRBJ1-2,TRBD1,TRBV6-5,CASTTDRENYGYTF
TRBJ1-2,-,TRBV7-9,CASSSSFGYTF
TRBJ2-7,-,TRBV5-1,CASSLDGPSYEQYF
TRBJ1-2,-,TRBV24-1,CATSTTGDYGYTF
TRBJ1-1,-,TRBV12-3/TRBV12-4,CASSFAGTEAFF
TRBJ2-5,-,TRBV7-2,CASSLTLRDLGETQYF
TRBJ1-1,TRBD1,TRBV7-9,CASSRDRGFEAFF
TRBJ2-5,-,TRBV5-4,CASSWRREAETQYF
TRBJ2-2,-,TRBV12-2,CASRLVYGSTGELFF
TRBJ2-2,-,TRBV21-1,CASRQGTPSTGELFF
TRBJ2-7,TRBD1,TRBV24-1,CATSDLGQGAQKQYF
TRBJ1-1,TRBD1,TRBV18,CASSPQGQGAGVNTEAFF
TRBJ2-7,TRBD1,TRBV9,CASSNSWGQGYEQYF
TRBJ2-7,TRBD1,TRBV15,CATSLTGDEQYF
TRBJ1-5,TRBD1,TRBV27,CASSPWVQGSGQPQHF
TRBJ2-7,-,TRBV11-3,CASSPRDTPYEQYF
TRBJ2-1,TRBD1,TRBV18,CASSPRGGLGGEQFF
TRBJ1-2,-,TRBV7-2,CASSPLRGYVYTF
TRBJ1-1,-,TRBV6-5,CASSYGGPNTEAFF
TRBJ1-1,-,TRBV4-3,CASSQIRGRGTEAFF
TRBJ2-7,-,TRBV7-9,CASSLSSGSGQSSYEQYF
TRBJ2-7,-,TRBV11-1,CASSFSGGGEQYF
TRBJ1-2,TRBD1,TRBV25-1,CALEDRGRNGYTF
TRBJ2-2,-,TRBV18,CASSRRGNSDTGELFF
TRBJ2-5,TRBD2,TRBV28,CASGRLAGGEETQYF
TRBJ1-3,-,TRBV7-3,CARSKGDMTGNTIYF
TRBJ1-5,-,TRBV24-1,CATSRDSNQPQHF
TRBJ2-3,-,TRBV18,CASSPGGDTQYF
TRBJ2-1,TRBD2,TRBV11-2,CASRPALSGRSDEQFF
TRBJ2-3,-,TRBV28,CASTTEDWADTQYF
TRBJ2-1,-,TRBV29-1,CSVELWEGAYNEQFF
TRBJ2-7,-,TRBV29-1,CSALASSYEQYF
TRBJ1-5,TRBD1,TRBV2,CASMLDRGQPQHF
TRBJ1-5,TRBD1,TRBV28,CASSIQGNNQPQHF
TRBJ2-7,-,TRBV7-2,CASSLTSQAYEQYF
TRBJ2-7,TRBD1,TRBV7-6,CASSLGRGTGGFYEQYF
TRBJ2-1,TRBD2,TRBV19,CASSKTSGRPGEQFF
TRBJ2-3,-,TRBV7-2,CASSLVWTTDTDTQYF